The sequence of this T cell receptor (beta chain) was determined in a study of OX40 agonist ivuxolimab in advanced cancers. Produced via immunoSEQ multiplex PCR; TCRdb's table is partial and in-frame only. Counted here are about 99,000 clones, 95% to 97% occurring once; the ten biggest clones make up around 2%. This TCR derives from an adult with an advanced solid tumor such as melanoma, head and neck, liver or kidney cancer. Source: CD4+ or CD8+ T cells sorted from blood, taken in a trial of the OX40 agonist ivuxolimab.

This CDR3 is CASSMPPTSGDSYNEQFF. The CDR3 DNA sequence: TGTGCCAGTAGTATGCCACCTACTAGCGGGGATTCCTACAATGAGCAGTTCTTC. This chain joins TRBV19 and TRBJ2-1; 10 bases fit TRBD2. Germline lookup yields CDR1 LNHDA and CDR2 SQIVND (reference sequence). Germline trimming cut 3 bases from V and 1 base from J; bases unmatched to any gene: 9. This CDR3 spans 18 amino acids.